These 16 T cell receptor beta chains share one sample of origin, sequenced in a study of CD8 T cells in Susac syndrome. Reverse transcription of about 0.45 to 1 ug RNA was performed with random hexamers. TCRdb reanalysed the immunoSEQ multiplex PCR reads using MiXCR and keeps one entry per CDR3 protein. The sample lists around 180,000 distinct CDR3 sequences; around 95% were seen once. Specimen: CD4+ T cells from PBMCs. These receptors came from a human donor with multiple sclerosis.

The J gene is TRBJ1-1, the V gene TRBV29-1; D might be TRBD1 (5 bases). The CDR3 covers 13 residues. Trimming pared 4 bases from V and 3 bases from J, leaving 12 bases between. Germline assignment: CDR1 SQVTM and CDR2 ANQGSEA. The CDR3 region has the DNA TGCAGCGTTGTGGGGGTCATGGACACTGAAGCTTTCTTT. Amino acid sequence: CSVVGVMDTEAFF.

The chain combines TRBV5-1 with TRBJ2-7; the D gene is possibly TRBD2 (6 bases). CDR3 length equals 15 residues. CDR1 SGHRS and CDR2 YFSETQ come from the germline V gene. Trimming shortened V by 4 bases and J by 1 base, and 15 bases separated the two germline ends. The CDR3 here is CASSAGPPRSYEQYF. The CDR3 coding sequence is TGCGCCAGCAGCGCGGGACCACCCCGTTCCTACGAGCAGTACTTC.

This chain uses TRBV2 with TRBJ2-1, with TRBD1 matching 7 bases. The V gene's germline CDR1 is SNHLY and CDR2 FYNNEI. The CDR3 is 12 amino acids. V shed 1 base and J 12 bases; nucleotides not matched to a gene: 3. CDR3: CASSEEGDRQFF. DNA for the CDR3: TGTGCCAGCAGTGAAGAGGGGGACAGGCAGTTCTTC.

The chain uses TRBV12-3 or TRBV12-4 and TRBJ1-5; D remains ambiguous. This CDR3 is built from 14 residues. The germline V and J ends were trimmed by 4 bases and 1 base, with 8 bases remaining between them. The CDR3 bases are TGTGCCAGCAGTTCTCAGAGGAGCAATCAGCCCCAGCATTTT. Amino acids: CASSSQRSNQPQHF.

This rearrangement joins TRBV12-5 to TRBJ2-5; D ambiguous. Germline lookup yields CDR1 LGHNT and CDR2 FRNRAP. V lost 5 bases to trimming and J lost 1 base, with 14 bases between them. CDR3 length: 15 amino acids. The CDR3 protein is CASGRALGVQETQYF. The CDR3 DNA reads TGTGCTAGTGGTCGAGCCCTAGGCGTCCAAGAGACCCAGTACTTC.

This chain connects TRBV3-1 to TRBJ1-1; a possible D gene is TRBD1 (5 bases). Germline V gene sequence: CDR1 LGHDT, CDR2 YNNKEL (reference sequence). The CDR3 contains 14 residues. Trimming removed 4 bases from V and 5 bases from J, with 14 bases in between. For the CDR3, the DNA is TGTGCCAGCAGCCCCCCCGCCAGGACAACTGAAGCTTTCTTT. Its translation: CASSPPARTTEAFF.

This chain uses TRBV3-1 with TRBJ2-1, with D possibly matching TRBD2 (5 bases). Looked up from germline, CDR1 is LGHDT and CDR2 is YNNKEL (reference sequence). This CDR3 region has 15 residues. V lost 5 bases, J lost 0 bases, and 11 bases lay in between. CDR3 residues: CASSGQDFSYNEQFF. The CDR3 region has the DNA TGTGCCAGCAGCGGCCAGGACTTCTCCTACAATGAGCAGTTCTTC.

This clonotype was found once. The rearrangement links TRBV29-1 to TRBJ1-2; D ambiguous. Germline V gives CDR1 SQVTM, CDR2 ANQGSEA. This CDR3 is built from 14 residues. Between the trimmed V and J ends, which lost 7 bases and 3 bases, there was a span of 18 bases. This CDR3 reads CSARGRGRDYGYTF. DNA of the CDR3: TGCAGCGCCCGGGGAAGAGGCCGGGACTATGGCTACACCTTC.

The chain has TRBV27 and TRBJ2-3, with D unresolved. The CDR3 has 15 residues. The germline gives CDR1 MNHEY, CDR2 SMNVEV (reference sequence). The V gene lost 5 bases and the J gene lost 4 bases, with 16 bases spanning the gap. CDR3 amino acids: CASSPRQSLADTQYF. Here the CDR3 DNA reads TGTGCCAGCAGTCCACGCCAGTCACTCGCAGATACGCAGTATTTT.

The chain uses TRBV7-9 and TRBJ1-1; 9 bases are shared with TRBD1. The germline CDR1 and CDR2 sequences are SEHNR and FQNEAQ (reference sequence). J was trimmed by 4 bases and V by 4 bases; bases with no gene match: 10. The length of the CDR3 is 16 residues. CDR3 sequence (DNA): TGTGCCAGCAGCTCGACCCCGGGACAGGGAGGCACTGAAGCTTTCTTT. Amino acids: CASSSTPGQGGTEAFF.

The genes are TRBV7-6 and TRBJ2-5; a possible D gene is TRBD2 (5 bases). The germline gives CDR1 SGHVS, CDR2 FNYEAQ. The CDR3 contains 14 residues. Trimming removed 4 bases from V and 4 bases from J, with 13 bases in between. The CDR3 loop is CASSSREGSETQYF. CDR3 coding DNA: TGTGCCAGCAGCTCTAGAGAGGGTTCAGAGACCCAGTACTTC.

The CDR3 DNA reads TGTGCCACCGGACTTCATTACGAGCAGTACTTC. It yields the protein CATGLHYEQYF. The J gene is TRBJ2-7, the V gene TRBV6-2 or TRBV6-3; tentatively, D is TRBD2 (5 bases). The V end was cut by 10 bases, the J end by 4 bases, with 11 bases between. The CDR3 is 11 amino acids. CDR1 is MNHEY, CDR2 SVGEGT, per germline.

The genes are TRBV7-9 and TRBJ1-6; 8 positions match TRBD1. The CDR3 has 15 amino acids. J lost 9 bases, V lost 1 base, and 5 bases had no gene match. Germline assignment: CDR1 SEHNR and CDR2 FQNEAQ (reference sequence). The CDR3 protein is CASSLGSGGGSPLHF. Written as DNA, the CDR3 is TGTGCCAGCAGCTTAGGTTCAGGGGGCGGTTCACCCCTCCACTTT. The whole variable domain, filled in from reference TRBV7-9 and TRBJ1-6, reads DTGVSQNPRHKITKRGQNVTFRCDPISEHNRLYWYRQTLGQGPEFLTYFQNEAQLEKSRLLSDRFSAERPKGSFSTLEIQRTEQGDSAMYLCASSLGSGGGSPLHFGNGTRLTVT.

This chain links TRBV20-1 with TRBJ1-2; no clear D. The CDR3 has 9 residues. CDR1 DFQATT and CDR2 SNEGSKA come from the germline V gene (reference sequence). V lost 5 bases, J lost 11 bases, and 9 bases lay in between. CDR3 nucleotides: TGCAGTGCTCCCCCGGGGTACACCTTC. Its translation: CSAPPGYTF.

The chain has TRBV9 and TRBJ1-2; perhaps TRBD1 as D (6 bases). This CDR3 contains 14 residues. Looked up from germline, CDR1 is SGDLS and CDR2 is YYNGEE. The ends were cut back, 0 bases at V and 6 bases at J, with 12 bases in the middle. The CDR3 here is CASSVVGSGDGYTF. In nucleotides, the CDR3 is TGTGCCAGCAGCGTAGTAGGGTCAGGGGATGGCTACACCTTC.

The chain combines TRBV18 with TRBJ2-2; D is uncertain. Trimming pared 4 bases from V and 1 base from J, leaving 13 bases between. Germline CDR1 reads KGHSH; CDR2 reads LQKENI. The CDR3 length is 16 residues. In DNA, the CDR3 is TGTGCCAGCTCACTACAGACGGTGGAGAACACCGGGGAGCTGTTTTTT. Protein sequence: CASSLQTVENTGELFF.